This TCR beta chain is drawn from a study of cytomegalovirus exposure and HLA in healthy donors. Remarks on this clone: Its target is unknown.

Study-wide results and limits: Some segments of the V type, notably TRBV6-2 and TRBV6-3, were excluded as indistinguishable. The classifier reportedly diagnosed cytomegalovirus status with high sensitivity and specificity. An ancestry cluster, one associated with Asian ancestry, reportedly showed fewer N-insertions than the approximately 670-donor mean in a later analysis. Most CMV-associated TCR beta chains were later found to appear HLA-restricted.

Germline V gives CDR1 MDHEN, CDR2 SYDVKM. The CDR3 is 17 residues long. V lost 1 base and J lost 5; bases outside the gene matches: 12. The PCR was carried out with 60 Vbeta primers and 13 Jbeta primers. TCRdb keeps only in-frame clones here, not all; method: immunoSEQ multiplex PCR. The sample consists of around 170,000 clones, around 85% of them appearing once. The TCR sequence derives from a middle-aged man in good health and CMV-seropositive. The chain joins TRBV28 to TRBJ2-5; the match to TRBD1 covers 8 bases. The sequencing sample was made of PBMCs. The CDR3 protein is CASSLSFDRGRGETQYF. In nucleotides, the CDR3 is TGTGCCAGCAGTTTATCCTTCGACAGGGGCAGGGGGGAGACCCAGTACTTC.